This T cell receptor beta chain was identified during a study of cytotoxic CD8 clonotypes in ibrutinib-treated CLL. The CDR3 totals 13 residues. Trimming cost V 11 bases and J 5 bases; bases outside gene matches: 6. Per the germline V gene, CDR1 is MDHEN and CDR2 is SYDVKM. The table came from immunoSEQ multiplex PCR; TCRdb's copy has only in-frame clones and leaves some out. The data contain some 23,000 clones, 55% to 85% of them seen just once; the ten biggest clones take up 40% to 50%. The sample was PBMCs, taken after 12 months of ibrutinib treatment. The receptor was derived from a human donor with chronic lymphocytic leukemia. The chain couples TRBV28 to TRBJ2-5, with 12 bases that match TRBD2. CDR3 DNA: TGTGCCCACCGACTAGCGGGGGTGGAGACCCAGTACTTC. It encodes CAHRLAGVETQYF.